A single sample is the source of the 12 T cell receptor beta chains below, sequenced in a study of blood T cell repertoires in COVID-19. Repertoires were generated with immunoSEQ multiplex PCR, while TCRdb's copy carries only in-frame clones and drops some. The sample has about 280,000 clones, roughly 85% seen once. The sequencing sample was made of peripheral blood. The receptors here all came from a man aged 45-60 years with active or convalescent COVID-19.

The CDR3 bases are TGTGCCAGCAGCGCAGGGACTACCTCCTACGAGCAGTACTTC. Encoded protein: CASSAGTTSYEQYF. The chain combines TRBV9 with TRBJ2-7; 7 nucleotides line up with TRBD2. Germline values: CDR1 SGDLS, CDR2 YYNGEE. There are 14 residues in the CDR3. Losses at the gene ends were 3 bases for V and 0 bases for J; bases not matched to a gene: 3.

The rearrangement links TRBV4-2 to TRBJ1-6, with D maybe TRBD1 (6 bases). Germline V gene data show CDR1 as LGHNA and CDR2 as YNFKEQ. The CDR3 runs to 15 residues. Trimming pared 5 bases from V and 7 bases from J, leaving 15 bases between. CDR3: CASSGSTGLNSPLHF. In DNA form, the CDR3 reads TGTGCCAGCAGCGGTTCGACAGGATTAAATTCACCCCTCCACTTT.

V and J are TRBV19 and TRBJ1-1, with TRBD1 matching 7 bases. Per germline, CDR1 LNHDA and CDR2 SQIVND (reference sequence). The CDR3 covers 14 residues. J was trimmed by 6 bases and V by 2 bases; bases with no gene match: 6. CDR3 nucleotide sequence: TGTGCCAGTAGTATACAGACAGGGCTATCTGAAGCTTTCTTT. Protein product: CASSIQTGLSEAFF.

This clone has a handful of counts. The chain recombines TRBV12-1 with TRBJ2-1; the table gives TRBD2 as D, unverified against the DNA. TRBV12-1 is annotated as a pseudogene. The CDR3 has 17 amino acids. CDR3 sequence (DNA): TGTGCCAGCAGCCTCCGTGCCCGGGTCCGCTCCTACAATGAGCAGTTCTTC. Its protein product is CASSLRARVRSYNEQFF.

This chain connects TRBV30 to TRBJ1-5; a weak D match, TRBD1 (5 bases). V was shortened by 0 bases and J by 4 bases, with 13 bases between the two germline ends. Germline values: CDR1 GTSNPN, CDR2 SVGIG (reference sequence). The CDR3 is made up of 15 amino acids. The CDR3 nucleotides read TGTGCCTGGAGTGTTGGCAGGGTAGCTAATCAGCCCCAGCATTTT. It encodes CAWSVGRVANQPQHF.

This sequence joins TRBV14 and TRBJ2-5, with D maybe TRBD1 (6 bases). The CDR3 runs to 15 residues. The germline gives CDR1 SGHDN, CDR2 FVKESK. V was clipped by 4 bases and J by 0 bases, with 12 bases between them. The CDR3 sequence is CASSRRRDNQETQYF. The CDR3 DNA sequence: TGTGCCAGCAGCCGGCGACGGGACAACCAAGAGACCCAGTACTTC.

V usage is TRBV4-1 and J usage is TRBJ2-3, with 7 bases matching TRBD2. Trimming took 2 bases from V and 9 from J; bases not matched to a gene: 2. CDR1 MGHRA and CDR2 YSYEKL come from the germline V gene. CDR3 length: 12 residues. CDR3: CASSQMGGTQYF. For the CDR3, the DNA is TGCGCCAGCAGCCAAATGGGGGGGACGCAGTATTTT.

The V call is TRBV2, the J call TRBJ1-5, with D unresolved. The CDR3 contains 13 residues. Germline CDR1 SNHLY, CDR2 FYNNEI. V was pared by 5 bases and J by 1 base, with 6 bases between. CDR3: CASSRESNQPQHF. The CDR3 DNA reads as TGTGCCAGCAGTCGTGAGAGCAATCAGCCCCAGCATTTT.

The sample holds a few counts of this clone. The rearrangement uses TRBV19 and TRBJ1-2, with D possibly being TRBD1 (5 bases). CDR1 is LNHDA, CDR2 SQIVND, per germline (reference sequence). The V end was cut by 6 bases, the J end by 8 bases, with 16 bases between. This CDR3 spans 13 amino acids. The CDR3 region is CASRVNQGVGYTF. CDR3 in DNA: TGTGCCAGTAGGGTCAACCAGGGTGTCGGCTACACCTTC. Full variable domain (remainder filled in from reference TRBV19 and TRBJ1-2): DGGITQSPKYLFRKEGQNVTLSCEQNLNHDAMYWYRQDPGQGLRLIYYSQIVNDFQKGDIAEGYSVSREKKESFPLTVTSAQKNPTAFYLCASRVNQGVGYTFGSGTRLTVV.

The chain is built from TRBV23-1 and TRBJ1-1; possible D gene TRBD1, 6 bases. TRBV23-1 is filed as an ORF, its function uncertain. The CDR3 covers 14 residues. V was trimmed by 3 bases and J by 5 bases, leaving 13 bases between them. The CDR3 DNA reads as TGCGCCAGCAGTCATCGGGGGGCGCGAACTGAAGCTTTCTTT. It yields the protein CASSHRGARTEAFF.

The chain carries TRBV5-4 and TRBJ1-2; 8 nucleotides match TRBD1. The CDR3 spans 14 residues. CDR1 and CDR2 from the germline V gene are SGHNT and YYREEE (reference sequence). J lost 7 bases, V lost 0 bases, and 5 bases had no gene match. The DNA of the CDR3 is TGTGCCAGCAGCTTGGACAGGGGGAGCCTTGGCTACACCTTC. Translating it yields CASSLDRGSLGYTF.

The chain links TRBV9 to TRBJ1-2; no clear D gene. Deletions cut 4 bases from V and 6 bases from J, with 19 bases between. Germline V CDR1 and CDR2: SGDLS, YYNGEE. This CDR3 contains 15 residues. DNA for the CDR3: TGTGCCAGCAGCCCCGGGATTCACCAAGACGATGGCTACACCTTC. Residues: CASSPGIHQDDGYTF.